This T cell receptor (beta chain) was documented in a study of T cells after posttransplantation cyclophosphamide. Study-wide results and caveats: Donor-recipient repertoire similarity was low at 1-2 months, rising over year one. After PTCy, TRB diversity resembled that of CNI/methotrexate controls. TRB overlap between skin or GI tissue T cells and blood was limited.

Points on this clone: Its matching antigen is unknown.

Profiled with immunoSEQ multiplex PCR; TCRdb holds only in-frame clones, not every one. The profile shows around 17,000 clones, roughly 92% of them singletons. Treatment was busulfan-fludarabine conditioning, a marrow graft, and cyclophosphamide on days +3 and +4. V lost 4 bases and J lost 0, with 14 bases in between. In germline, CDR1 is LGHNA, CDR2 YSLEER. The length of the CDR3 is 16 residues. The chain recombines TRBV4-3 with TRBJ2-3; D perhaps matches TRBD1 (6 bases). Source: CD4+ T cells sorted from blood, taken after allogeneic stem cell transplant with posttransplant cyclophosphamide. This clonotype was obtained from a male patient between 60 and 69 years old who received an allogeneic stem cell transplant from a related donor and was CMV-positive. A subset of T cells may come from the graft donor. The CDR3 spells CASSPWTDSSTDTQYF. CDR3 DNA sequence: TGCGCCAGCAGCCCTTGGACAGACTCTAGCACAGATACGCAGTATTTT.